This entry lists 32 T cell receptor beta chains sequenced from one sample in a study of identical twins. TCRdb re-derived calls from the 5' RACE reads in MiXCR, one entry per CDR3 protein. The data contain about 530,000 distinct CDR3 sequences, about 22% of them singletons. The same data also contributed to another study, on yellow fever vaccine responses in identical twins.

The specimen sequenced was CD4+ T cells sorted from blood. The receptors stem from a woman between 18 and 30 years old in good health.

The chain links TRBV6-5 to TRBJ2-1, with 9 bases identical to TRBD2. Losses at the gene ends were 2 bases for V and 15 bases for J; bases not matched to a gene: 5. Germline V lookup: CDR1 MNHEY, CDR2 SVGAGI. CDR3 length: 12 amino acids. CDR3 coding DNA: TGTGCCAGCAGTTACCTTAGCGGGAGTTGGTTCTTC. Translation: CASSYLSGSWFF.

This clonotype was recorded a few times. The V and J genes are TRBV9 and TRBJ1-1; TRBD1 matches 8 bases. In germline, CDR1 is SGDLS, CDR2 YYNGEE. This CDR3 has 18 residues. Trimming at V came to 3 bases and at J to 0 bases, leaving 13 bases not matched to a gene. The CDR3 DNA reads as TGTGCCAGCAGCGCTAGTAGGAGGGACAGGACGGTGAACACTGAAGCTTTCTTT. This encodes CASSASRRDRTVNTEAFF.

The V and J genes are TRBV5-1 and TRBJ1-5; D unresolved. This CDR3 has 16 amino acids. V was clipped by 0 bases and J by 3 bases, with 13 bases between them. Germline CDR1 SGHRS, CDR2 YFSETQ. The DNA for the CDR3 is TGCGCCAGCAGCTTGGGGGGAACATTCCCCAATCAGCCCCAGCATTTT. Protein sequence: CASSLGGTFPNQPQHF.

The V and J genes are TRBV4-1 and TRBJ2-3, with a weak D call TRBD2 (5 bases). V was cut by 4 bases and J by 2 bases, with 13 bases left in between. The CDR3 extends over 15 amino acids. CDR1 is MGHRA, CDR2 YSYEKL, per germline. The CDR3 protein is CASSPGTGFTDTQYF. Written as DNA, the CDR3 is TGCGCCAGCAGCCCCGGTACGGGGTTCACAGATACGCAGTATTTT.

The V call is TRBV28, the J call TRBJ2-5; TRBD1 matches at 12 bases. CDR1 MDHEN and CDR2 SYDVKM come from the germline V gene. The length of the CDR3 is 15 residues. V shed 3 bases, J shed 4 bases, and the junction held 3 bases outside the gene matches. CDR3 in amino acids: CASSFGDRGLETQYF. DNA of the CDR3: TGTGCCAGCAGTTTCGGGGACAGGGGGCTAGAGACCCAGTACTTC. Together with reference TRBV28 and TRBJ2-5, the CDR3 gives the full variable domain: DVKVTQSSRYLVKRTGEKVFLECVQDMDHENMFWYRQDPGLGLRLIYFSYDVKMKEKGDIPEGYSVSREKKERFSLILESASTNQTSMYLCASSFGDRGLETQYFGPGTRLLVL.

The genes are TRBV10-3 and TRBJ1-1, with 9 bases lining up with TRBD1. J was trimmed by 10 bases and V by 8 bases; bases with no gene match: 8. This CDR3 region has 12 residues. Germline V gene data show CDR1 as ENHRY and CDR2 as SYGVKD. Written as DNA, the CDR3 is TGTGCCATCGGCGACAGGGGGTTGGCAGCTTTCTTT. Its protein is CAIGDRGLAAFF.

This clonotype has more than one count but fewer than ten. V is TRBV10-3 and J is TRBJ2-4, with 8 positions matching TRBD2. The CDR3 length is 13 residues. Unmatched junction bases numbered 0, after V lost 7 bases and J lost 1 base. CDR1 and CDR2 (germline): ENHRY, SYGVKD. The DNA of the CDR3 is TGTGCCATCACGGGAGGGGCCAAAAACATTCAGTACTTC. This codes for CAITGGAKNIQYF.

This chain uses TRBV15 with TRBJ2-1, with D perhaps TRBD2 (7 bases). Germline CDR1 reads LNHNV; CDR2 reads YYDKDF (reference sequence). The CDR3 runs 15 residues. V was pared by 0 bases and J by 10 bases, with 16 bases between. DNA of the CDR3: TGTGCCACCAGCAGAGATGAGGGGGGGTCCGGAGAGCAGTTCTTC. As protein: CATSRDEGGSGEQFF.

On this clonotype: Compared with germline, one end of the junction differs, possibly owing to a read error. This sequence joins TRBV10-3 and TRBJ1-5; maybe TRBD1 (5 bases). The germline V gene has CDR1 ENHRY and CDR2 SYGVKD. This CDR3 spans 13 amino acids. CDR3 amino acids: CAISRTDNQSQHF. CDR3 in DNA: TGTGCCATCAGTCGGACGGACAATCAGTCCCAGCATTTT.

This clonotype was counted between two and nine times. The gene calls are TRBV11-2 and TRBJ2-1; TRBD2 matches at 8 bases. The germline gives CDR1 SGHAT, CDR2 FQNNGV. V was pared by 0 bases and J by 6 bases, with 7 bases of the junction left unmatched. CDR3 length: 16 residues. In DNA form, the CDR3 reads TGTGCCAGCAGCTTAGATCTAGCGGGCCAAGTCAATGAGCAGTTCTTC. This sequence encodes CASSLDLAGQVNEQFF. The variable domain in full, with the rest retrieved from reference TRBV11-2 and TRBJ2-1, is EAGVAQSPRYKIIEKRQSVAFWCNPISGHATLYWYQQILGQGPKLLIQFQNNGVVDDSQLPKDRFSAERLKGVDSTLKIQPAKLEDSAVYLCASSLDLAGQVNEQFFGPGTRLTVL.

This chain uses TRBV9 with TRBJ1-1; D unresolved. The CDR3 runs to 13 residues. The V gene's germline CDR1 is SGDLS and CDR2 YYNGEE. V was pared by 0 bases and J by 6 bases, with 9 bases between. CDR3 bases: TGTGCCAGCAGCGTAGCTACCAATTCTGAAGCTTTCTTT. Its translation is CASSVATNSEAFF.

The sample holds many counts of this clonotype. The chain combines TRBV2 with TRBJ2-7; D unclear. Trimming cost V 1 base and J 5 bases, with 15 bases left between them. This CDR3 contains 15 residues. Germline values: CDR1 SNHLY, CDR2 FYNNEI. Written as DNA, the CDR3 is TGTGCCAGCAGTGAAGGGCTAGTTTTATACGACGAGCAGTACTTC. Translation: CASSEGLVLYDEQYF.

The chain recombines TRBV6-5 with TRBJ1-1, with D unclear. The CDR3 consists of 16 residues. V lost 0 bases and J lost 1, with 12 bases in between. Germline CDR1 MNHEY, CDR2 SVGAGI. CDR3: CASSYSFLAGNTEAFF. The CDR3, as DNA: TGTGCCAGCAGTTACTCCTTCCTGGCTGGGAACACTGAAGCTTTCTTT.

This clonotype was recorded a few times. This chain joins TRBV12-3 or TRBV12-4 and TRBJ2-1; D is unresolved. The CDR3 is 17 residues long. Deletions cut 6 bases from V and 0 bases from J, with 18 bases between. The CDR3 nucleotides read TGTGCCAGCAGCTCTGGGCGTTTTGTAGGCTCCTACAATGAGCAGTTCTTC. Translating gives CASSSGRFVGSYNEQFF.

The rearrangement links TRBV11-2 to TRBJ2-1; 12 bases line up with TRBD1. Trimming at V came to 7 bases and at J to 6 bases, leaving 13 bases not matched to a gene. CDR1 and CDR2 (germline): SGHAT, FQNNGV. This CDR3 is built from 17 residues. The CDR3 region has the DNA TGTGCCAGCATGCTTGGGTCCGGGACAGGGGGCATCAATGAGCAGTTCTTC. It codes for CASMLGSGTGGINEQFF.

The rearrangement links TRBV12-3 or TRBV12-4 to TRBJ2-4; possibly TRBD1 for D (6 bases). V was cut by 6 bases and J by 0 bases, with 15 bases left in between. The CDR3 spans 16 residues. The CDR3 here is CASSPSGAIAKNIQYF. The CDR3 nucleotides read TGTGCCAGCAGCCCCTCAGGGGCGATAGCCAAAAACATTCAGTACTTC.

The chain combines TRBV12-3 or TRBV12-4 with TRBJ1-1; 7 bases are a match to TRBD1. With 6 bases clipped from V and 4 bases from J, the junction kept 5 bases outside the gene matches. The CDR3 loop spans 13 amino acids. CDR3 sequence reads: CASRLTGPTEAFF. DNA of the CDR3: TGTGCCAGCAGGCTGACAGGGCCCACTGAAGCTTTCTTT.

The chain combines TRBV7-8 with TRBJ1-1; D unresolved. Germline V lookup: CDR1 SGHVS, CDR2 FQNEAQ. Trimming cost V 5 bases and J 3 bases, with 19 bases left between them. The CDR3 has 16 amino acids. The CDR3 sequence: CASSPLAYWKDTEAFF. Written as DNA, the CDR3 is TGTGCCAGCAGCCCCTTGGCCTACTGGAAGGACACTGAAGCTTTCTTT.

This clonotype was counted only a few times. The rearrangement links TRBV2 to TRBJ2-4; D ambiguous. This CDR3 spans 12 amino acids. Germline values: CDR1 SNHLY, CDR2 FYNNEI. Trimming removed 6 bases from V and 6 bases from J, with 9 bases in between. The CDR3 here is CASRAGLNIQYF. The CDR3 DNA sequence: TGTGCCAGCAGGGCTGGATTAAACATTCAGTACTTC.

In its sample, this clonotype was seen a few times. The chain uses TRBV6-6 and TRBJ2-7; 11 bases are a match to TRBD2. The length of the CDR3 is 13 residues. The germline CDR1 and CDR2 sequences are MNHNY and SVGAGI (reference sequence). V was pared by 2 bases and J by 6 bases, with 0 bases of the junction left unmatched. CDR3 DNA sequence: TGTGCCAGCAGTTACCTAGCGGGAGGCGAGCAGTACGTC. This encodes CASSYLAGGEQYV.

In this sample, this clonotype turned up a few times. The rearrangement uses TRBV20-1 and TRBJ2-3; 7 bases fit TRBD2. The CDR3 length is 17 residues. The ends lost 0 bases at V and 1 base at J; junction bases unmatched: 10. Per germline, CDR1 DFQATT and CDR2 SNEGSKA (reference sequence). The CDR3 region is CSARDASGVPGTDTQYF. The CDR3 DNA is TGCAGTGCTAGAGATGCAAGCGGGGTCCCTGGCACAGATACGCAGTATTTT.

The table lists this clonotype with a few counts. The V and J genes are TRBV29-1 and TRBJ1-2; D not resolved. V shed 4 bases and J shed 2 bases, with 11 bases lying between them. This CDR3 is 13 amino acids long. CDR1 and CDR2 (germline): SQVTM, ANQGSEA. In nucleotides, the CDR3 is TGCAGCGTTGTGGCCAGGCCCAACTATGGCTACACCTTC. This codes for CSVVARPNYGYTF. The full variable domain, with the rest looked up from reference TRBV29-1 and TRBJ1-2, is SAVISQKPSRDICQRGTSLTIQCQVDSQVTMMFWYRQQPGQSLTLIATANQGSEATYESGFVIDKFPISRPNLTFSTLTVSNMSPEDSSIYLCSVVARPNYGYTFGSGTRLTVV.

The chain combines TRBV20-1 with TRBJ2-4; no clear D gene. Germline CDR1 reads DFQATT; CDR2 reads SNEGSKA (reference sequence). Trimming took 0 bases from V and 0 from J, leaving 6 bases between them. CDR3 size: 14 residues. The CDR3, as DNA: TGCAGTGCTAGAGAAATACTAGCCAAAAACATTCAGTACTTC. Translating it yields CSAREILAKNIQYF.

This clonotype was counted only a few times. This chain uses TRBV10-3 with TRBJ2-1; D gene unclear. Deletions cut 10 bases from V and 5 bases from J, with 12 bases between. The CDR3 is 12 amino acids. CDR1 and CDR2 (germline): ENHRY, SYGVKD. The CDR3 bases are TGTGCCACCGCGGCCAGAGACAATGAGCAGTTCTTC. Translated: CATAARDNEQFF.

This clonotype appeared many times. The CDR3 coding sequence is TGTGCCAGCACTAGACAGGGCATGAACAATGAGCAGTTCTTC. Translation: CASTRQGMNNEQFF. The rearrangement uses TRBV12-3 or TRBV12-4 and TRBJ2-1, with 7 nucleotides matching TRBD1. The V and J ends lost 7 bases and 5 bases, in that order; junction bases with no gene match: 8. The CDR3 length is 14 residues.

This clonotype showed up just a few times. The CDR3 sequence: CASSQAGTSPGTSGLMVETQYF. The CDR3 coding sequence is TGCGCCAGCAGCCAAGCGGGCACTTCGCCAGGGACTAGCGGACTTATGGTGGAGACCCAGTACTTC. The J gene is TRBJ2-5, the V gene TRBV4-1, with TRBD2 identical over 11 bases. The CDR3 totals 22 residues. J was trimmed by 5 bases and V by 1 base; bases with no gene match: 24. Germline values: CDR1 MGHRA, CDR2 YSYEKL.

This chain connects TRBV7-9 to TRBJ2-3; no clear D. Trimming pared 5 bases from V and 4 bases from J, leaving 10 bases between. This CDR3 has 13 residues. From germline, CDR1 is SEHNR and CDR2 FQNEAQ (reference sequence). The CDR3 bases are TGTGCCAGCAGCCTGAACACCGCAGATACGCAGTATTTT. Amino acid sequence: CASSLNTADTQYF.

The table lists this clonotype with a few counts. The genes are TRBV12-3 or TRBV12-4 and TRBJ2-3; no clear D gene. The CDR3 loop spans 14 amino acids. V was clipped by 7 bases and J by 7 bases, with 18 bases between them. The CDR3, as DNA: TGTGCCAGCACCCGCGGTGAAAGCATCCATACGCAGTATTTT. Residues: CASTRGESIHTQYF.

In nucleotides, the CDR3 is TGTGCCAGCAGCTTAGGACAGGGGAGGGAGTATTTT. Translation gives CASSLGQGREYF. The chain employs TRBV11-3 and TRBJ2-3, with a possible D match to TRBD1 (8 bases). Deletions cut 1 base from V and 13 bases from J, with 12 bases between. The CDR3 contains 12 residues. Germline CDR1 is SGHNT and CDR2 is YENEEA. The whole variable domain, filled in from reference TRBV11-3 and TRBJ2-3, reads EAGVVQSPRYKIIEKKQPVAFWCNPISGHNTLYWYLQNLGQGPELLIRYENEEAVDDSQLPKDRFSAERLKGVDSTLKIQPAELGDSAVYLCASSLGQGREYFGPGTRLTVL.

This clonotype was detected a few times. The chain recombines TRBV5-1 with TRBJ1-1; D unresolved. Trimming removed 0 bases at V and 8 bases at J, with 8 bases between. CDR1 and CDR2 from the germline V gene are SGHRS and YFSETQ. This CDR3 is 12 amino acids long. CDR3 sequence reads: CASSLAGSEAFF. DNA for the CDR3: TGCGCCAGCAGCTTGGCCGGGTCGGAAGCTTTCTTT.

Written as DNA, the CDR3 is TGTGCCAGCAGCCAAGATCCCCCTGCAGGGGTATATGAAAAACTGTTTTTT. This encodes CASSQDPPAGVYEKLFF. The chain employs TRBV14 and TRBJ1-4, with D perhaps matching TRBD1 (6 bases). V was trimmed by 0 bases and J by 6 bases, leaving 17 bases between them. There are 17 residues in the CDR3. Germline assignment: CDR1 SGHDN and CDR2 FVKESK.

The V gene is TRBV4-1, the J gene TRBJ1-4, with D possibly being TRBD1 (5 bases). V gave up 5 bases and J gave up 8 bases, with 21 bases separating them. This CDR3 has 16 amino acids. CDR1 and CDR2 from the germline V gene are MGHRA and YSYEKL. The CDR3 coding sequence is TGCGCCAGCAGCTACAGACGGGGGTACGGAAAAGAAAAACTGTTTTTT. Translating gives CASSYRRGYGKEKLFF.